The clone carrying this T cell receptor (beta chain) was recorded many times. TCRdb analysed the 5' RACE reads with MiXCR anew, one entry per CDR3 protein. The table records tens of thousands of distinct CDR3 sequences, 5.5% to 7% of them present only once. These data come from a study of T-cell memory formation after mild COVID-19. On the study more broadly: TCR clusters mostly belonged to single donors.

Losses at the gene ends were 4 bases for V and 0 bases for J; bases not matched to a gene: 4. This CDR3 has 16 amino acids. CDR1 SGHRS and CDR2 YFSETQ come from the germline V gene. The chain joins TRBV5-1 to TRBJ2-3; 11 nucleotides agree with TRBD2. The source is an adult who had mild COVID-19 (a few samples of this study predate the infection). Cell type and time point are not known. Sequences were obtained from PBMCs or a T cell subset sorted from them (not recorded which). This CDR3 is CASSPRTSGSTDTQYF. DNA for the CDR3: TGCGCCAGCAGCCCGCGGACTAGCGGGAGCACAGATACGCAGTATTTT.